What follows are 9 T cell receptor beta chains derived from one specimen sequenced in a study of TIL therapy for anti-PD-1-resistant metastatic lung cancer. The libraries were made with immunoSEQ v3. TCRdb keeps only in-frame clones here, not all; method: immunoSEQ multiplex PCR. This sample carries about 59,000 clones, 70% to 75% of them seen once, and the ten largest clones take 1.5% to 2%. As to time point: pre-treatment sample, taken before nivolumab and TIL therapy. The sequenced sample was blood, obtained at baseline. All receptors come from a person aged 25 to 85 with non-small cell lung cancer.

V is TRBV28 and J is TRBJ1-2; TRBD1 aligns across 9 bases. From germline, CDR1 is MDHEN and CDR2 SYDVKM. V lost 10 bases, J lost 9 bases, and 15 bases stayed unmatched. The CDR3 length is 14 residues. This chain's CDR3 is CATGTGRGRSSYTF. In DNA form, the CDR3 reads TGTGCCACCGGGACAGGGAGAGGACGGAGCAGCTACACCTTC.

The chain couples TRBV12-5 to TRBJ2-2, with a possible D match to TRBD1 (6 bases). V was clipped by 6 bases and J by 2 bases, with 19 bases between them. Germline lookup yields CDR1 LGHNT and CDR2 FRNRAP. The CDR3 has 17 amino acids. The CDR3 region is CASGLQGVSRNTGELFF. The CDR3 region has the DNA TGTGCTAGTGGCCTACAGGGTGTGAGTAGAAACACCGGGGAGCTGTTTTTT.

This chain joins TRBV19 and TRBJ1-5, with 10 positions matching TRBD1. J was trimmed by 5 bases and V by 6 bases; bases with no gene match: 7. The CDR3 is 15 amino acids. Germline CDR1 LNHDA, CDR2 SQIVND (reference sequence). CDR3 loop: CASSPDRGSDQPQHF. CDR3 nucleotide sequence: TGTGCCAGTAGCCCGGACAGGGGGTCGGATCAGCCCCAGCATTTT.

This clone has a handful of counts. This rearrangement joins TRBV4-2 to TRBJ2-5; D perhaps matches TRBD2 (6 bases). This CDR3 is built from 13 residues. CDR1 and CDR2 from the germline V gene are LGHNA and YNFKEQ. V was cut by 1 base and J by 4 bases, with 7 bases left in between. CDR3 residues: CASSQAGRETQYF. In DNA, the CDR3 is TGTGCCAGCAGCCAAGCCGGGAGAGAGACCCAGTACTTC.

The CDR3 nucleotides read TGTGCCAGCAGCTTAGAACGGCGGGGGGGCAACAATGAGCAGTTCTTC. It is translated as CASSLERRGGNNEQFF. The chain has TRBV11-2 and TRBJ2-1; 9 nucleotides match TRBD2. CDR1 is SGHAT and CDR2 is FQNNGV in the germline V gene. Trimming removed 0 bases from V and 5 bases from J; junction bases left unmatched: 5. This CDR3 spans 16 amino acids.

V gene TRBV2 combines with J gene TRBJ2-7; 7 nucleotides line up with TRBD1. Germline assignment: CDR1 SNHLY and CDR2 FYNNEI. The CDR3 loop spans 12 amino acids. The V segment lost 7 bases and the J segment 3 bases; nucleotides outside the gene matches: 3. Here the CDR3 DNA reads TGTGCCAGCACCCGACAGGGCTACGAGCAGTACTTC. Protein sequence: CASTRQGYEQYF.

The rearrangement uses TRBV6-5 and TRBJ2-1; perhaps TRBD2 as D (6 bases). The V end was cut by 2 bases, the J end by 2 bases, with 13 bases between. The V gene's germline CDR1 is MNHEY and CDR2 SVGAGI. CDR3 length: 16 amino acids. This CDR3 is CASSYISGQAYNEQFF. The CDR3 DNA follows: TGTGCCAGCAGTTACATAAGCGGGCAGGCCTACAATGAGCAGTTCTTC.

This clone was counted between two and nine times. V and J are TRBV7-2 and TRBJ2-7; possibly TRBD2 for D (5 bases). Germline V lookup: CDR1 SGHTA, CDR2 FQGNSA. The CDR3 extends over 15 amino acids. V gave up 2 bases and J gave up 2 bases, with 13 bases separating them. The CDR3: CASSLLRGSPYEQYF. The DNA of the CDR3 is TGTGCCAGCAGCTTATTACGGGGATCCCCCTACGAGCAGTACTTC.

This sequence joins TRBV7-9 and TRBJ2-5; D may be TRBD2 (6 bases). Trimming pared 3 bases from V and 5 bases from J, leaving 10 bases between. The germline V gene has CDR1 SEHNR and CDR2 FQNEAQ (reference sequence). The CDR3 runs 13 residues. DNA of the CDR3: TGTGCCAGCAGCTTCCGCGGGGACGAGACCCAGTACTTC. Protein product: CASSFRGDETQYF.